These T cell receptor beta chains were read from a single sample in a study of cytomegalovirus exposure and HLA in healthy donors. Profiling relied on immunoSEQ multiplex PCR, and the TCRdb table lists in-frame clones only, not all of them. The data show roughly 150,000 clones, over 70% seen once. Material for sequencing was PBMCs. These receptors were obtained from a woman between 50 and 59 years old in good health and CMV-seropositive. The CDR3 runs from the conserved cysteine through the conserved F or W. The order of the fields is D gene, J gene, clone size, V gene, CDR3 DNA, CDR3 protein. A D gene is named only where the DNA matches it firmly. Clone size is not always given. Where it is, it says once, few, many or a class for expanded clones.

>TRBD1|TRBJ1-1|.|TRBV2
TGTGCCAGCAGTGGGCGGGACAGTCTGAACACTGAAGCTTTCTTT
CASSGRDSLNTEAFF
>.|TRBJ1-1|.|TRBV27
TGTGCCAGTTTTACAGGTACCCTGTCGAACACTGAAGCTTTCTTT
CASFTGTLSNTEAFF
>TRBD2|TRBJ2-1|.|TRBV5-4
TGTGCCAGCAGCTTGGACGAGCGGGGGGCCGGGCTCGAGCAGTTCTTC
CASSLDERGAGLEQFF
>.|TRBJ1-2|once|TRBV5-6
TGTGCCAGCAGCTTGGCCGGGACAACTCCAAACTATGGCTACACCTTC
CASSLAGTTPNYGYTF
>.|TRBJ1-2|.|TRBV2
TGTGCCAGCAGTACAGGATTTGGCTACACCTTC
CASSTGFGYTF
>.|TRBJ1-2|few|TRBV2
TGTGCCAGCACCGGCGTCGTGCAGGGCCTATATGGCTACACCTTC
CASTGVVQGLYGYTF
>.|TRBJ1-4|.|TRBV4-1
TGCGCCAGCAGCCAAGATTACGGTAATGAAAAACTGTTTTTT
CASSQDYGNEKLFF
>.|TRBJ2-5|once|TRBV6-1
TGTGCCAGCAGTGAAAATGCGGTGGCCGAAGAGACCCAGTACTTC
CASSENAVAEETQYF
>TRBD1|TRBJ1-2|.|TRBV6-1
TGTGCCAGCAGTGAAGCACGGACAGGCTACTATGGCTACACCTTC
CASSEARTGYYGYTF
>.|TRBJ2-4|few|TRBV29-1
TGCAGCGTTGAATTGCTAGGAGGTTGGGCAAACATTCAGTACTTC
CSVELLGGWANIQYF
>.|TRBJ2-1|.|TRBV13
TGTGCCAGCAGCTTAGGCGGAGGCGGCGAGCAGTTCTTC
CASSLGGGGEQFF
>.|TRBJ2-7|.|TRBV10-3
TGTGCCATCAGTGCCGGGGGTACTGGCTACGAGCAGTACTTC
CAISAGGTGYEQYF
>TRBD1|TRBJ1-2|once|TRBV5-4
TGTGCCAGCAGCCCTGGACAGGGAACTTGTGGCTACACCTTC
CASSPGQGTCGYTF
>.|TRBJ1-1|.|TRBV18
TGTGCCAGCTCGCAAGGGAGTAAGACTGAAGCTTTCTTT
CASSQGSKTEAFF
>.|TRBJ2-5|.|TRBV4-1
TGCGCCAGCAGCCAAACCGAGGGTTCTGAGACCCAGTACTTC
CASSQTEGSETQYF
>.|TRBJ2-1|.|TRBV6-1
TGTGCCAGCAGTGAAGGGGGAGTTTACGAGCAGTTCTTC
CASSEGGVYEQFF
>.|TRBJ1-1|once|TRBV29-1
TGCAGCGTTGAAGTTGCAGGGTACACTGAAGCTTTCTTT
CSVEVAGYTEAFF
>.|TRBJ1-5|once|TRBV29-1
TGCAGCGTTGGAGGGGGTGGCAATCAGCCCCAGCATTTT
CSVGGGGNQPQHF
>.|TRBJ2-3|.|TRBV5-1
TGCGCCAGCAGCTTGTCCGAGTTCACAGATACGCAGTATTTT
CASSLSEFTDTQYF
>TRBD2|TRBJ2-1|.|TRBV9
TGTGCCAGCAGGAAAGGACTAGCGGGGAATAATGAGCAGTTCTTC
CASRKGLAGNNEQFF
>TRBD2|TRBJ2-7|.|TRBV11-2
TGTGCCAGCAGCTTCAGAGGCGGGGGGGCGGTTGACGAGCAGTACTTC
CASSFRGGGAVDEQYF
>TRBD1|TRBJ1-2|.|TRBV5-1
TGCGCCAGCAGCTACGACAGGGCGGCGGGCTACACCTTC
CASSYDRAAGYTF
>.|TRBJ1-1|.|TRBV19
TGTGCCAGTAGTCCCGAGGATTGGAACACTGAAGCTTTCTTT
CASSPEDWNTEAFF
>.|TRBJ2-5|.|TRBV7-2
TGTGCCAGCAGTTATACGGGGGATTGGACCCAGTACTTC
CASSYTGDWTQYF
>TRBD1|TRBJ2-7|few|TRBV5-1
TGCGCCAGCAGCTTAAGGACAGGTCCCTACGAGCAGTACTTC
CASSLRTGPYEQYF
>TRBD2|TRBJ2-3|.|TRBV12-5
TGTGCTAGTACTCTAGGACTAGCGGGGGGTGAGACAGATACGCAGTATTTT
CASTLGLAGGETDTQYF
>.|TRBJ1-1|.|TRBV25-1
TGTGCCAGCAAAAACAGGGAGAACACTGAAGCTTTCTTT
CASKNRENTEAFF
>.|TRBJ1-5|.|TRBV28
TGTGCCAGCAGTTTAACGGTCAATCAGCCCCAGCATTTT
CASSLTVNQPQHF
>.|TRBJ1-6|.|TRBV30
TGTGCCTGGAGTAATATACAGTTTAATTCACCCCTCCACTTT
CAWSNIQFNSPLHF